The TCR beta chain under discussion was sequenced for a study of T-cell reconstitution after alpha-beta-depleted transplantation in children. V lost 7 bases, J lost 5 bases, and 10 bases stayed unmatched. CDR1 SGHRS and CDR2 YFSETQ come from the germline V gene. This CDR3 is 14 amino acids long. Researchers prepared the TCRbeta library using unique molecular identifiers, the study reports. TCRdb called the PCR reads again in MiXCR, with one record for every CDR3 protein. The sample lists around 380,000 distinct CDR3 sequences, under 13% occurring once. The specimen comprised PBMCs from the stem cell graft donor, sampled from the stem cell graft. The chain couples TRBV5-1 to TRBJ1-1, with 8 bases identical to TRBD1. The sequence came from a human donor who donated a stem cell graft to a child with acute myeloid leukemia. This CDR3 reads CASAEQGERTEAFF. The CDR3, as DNA: TGCGCCAGCGCGGAACAGGGGGAGAGGACTGAAGCTTTCTTT.